The clone carrying this T cell receptor (beta chain) turned up a few times. Antigen specificity is unknown. These data belong to a study of beta chain features in type 1 diabetes. Study-wide background: Healthy donors resembled patients in age, gender and cell yields.

Study-level points and caveats: The naive, central memory and Treg TCRB repertoires showed an apparent similarity that was greater among patients than among healthy donors. There was a moderate but significant shortening of TCRB CDR3s in all four CD4+ subsets of Type 1 diabetes patients.

Trimming cost V 2 bases and J 3 bases, with 8 bases left between them. Germline CDR1 and CDR2: MDHEN and SYDVKM. This CDR3 contains 13 residues. The investigators reverse transcribed all of the isolated RNA, so they sequenced expressed TCRB transcripts. Profiling relied on immunoSEQ multiplex PCR, and the TCRdb table lists in-frame clones only, not all of them. There are around 400,000 clones in the sample; about 15% occur only once, and approximately 0.019% lies in the top ten. This clonotype was obtained from a woman younger than 30 in good health. The chain has TRBV28 and TRBJ2-7; D uncertain. Sequenced: naive CD4+ T cells from blood. The CDR3 nucleotides read TGTGCCAGCAGTTTAATTCCCAGCTACGAGCAGTACTTC. It codes for CASSLIPSYEQYF. Full variable domain (rest looked up from reference TRBV28 and TRBJ2-7): DVKVTQSSRYLVKRTGEKVFLECVQDMDHENMFWYRQDPGLGLRLIYFSYDVKMKEKGDIPEGYSVSREKKERFSLILESASTNQTSMYLCASSLIPSYEQYFGPGTRLTVT.